Shown below are 26 T cell receptor beta chains from a single sample sequenced in a study of PD-L1 blockade in urothelial cancer. The time point is: peripheral blood 6 weeks after treatment start. The method was immunoSEQ multiplex PCR; TCRdb's version includes in-frame clones alone and lacks a portion of them. The repertoire holds around 80,000 clones, with around 93% as singletons. The sample in question was PBMCs, obtained around atezolizumab (anti-PD-L1) treatment. These receptors were collected from a woman of 80 years or more with urothelial cancer.

DNA of the CDR3: TGCGCCAGCAGCTTGCTAGCGGGACAAGAGACCCAGTACTTC. Translated: CASSLLAGQETQYF. The J gene is TRBJ2-5, the V gene TRBV5-1; 9 bases map to TRBD2. Germline loops: CDR1 SGHRS, CDR2 YFSETQ. After removal of 1 base from V and 2 bases from J, the junction contained 0 bases not matched to a gene. The CDR3 sequence is 14 residues long.

V is TRBV5-4 and J is TRBJ1-1; 12 bases map to TRBD1. CDR3 length: 15 residues. V dropped 4 bases and J dropped 5; count of bases not matched to a gene: 6. Germline CDR1 SGHNT, CDR2 YYREEE (reference sequence). CDR3 DNA: TGTGCCAGCAGCCCCCGGGACAGGGGGCCTACTGAAGCTTTCTTT. This codes for CASSPRDRGPTEAFF.

The CDR3 region is CASRREGYNEQFF. The CDR3 bases are TGTGCCAGCAGACGGGAGGGCTACAATGAGCAGTTCTTC. The chain recombines TRBV6-1 with TRBJ2-1, with TRBD2 matching 8 bases. The CDR3 is made up of 13 amino acids. Per germline, CDR1 MNHNS and CDR2 SASEGT. V shed 6 bases and J 3 bases; nucleotides not matched to a gene: 1.

The gene calls are TRBV12-5 and TRBJ2-2; 8 bases agree with TRBD1. This CDR3 has 15 residues. Germline V gives CDR1 LGHNT, CDR2 FRNRAP. The V segment lost 3 bases and the J segment 3 bases; nucleotides outside the gene matches: 3. The DNA of the CDR3 is TGTGCTAGTGGTTTCGAGACAGGGGACACCGGGGAGCTGTTTTTT. This codes for CASGFETGDTGELFF. Supplemented by reference TRBV12-5 and TRBJ2-2, the full variable domain reads DARVTQTPRHKVTEMGQEVTMRCQPILGHNTVFWYRQTMMQGLELLAYFRNRAPLDDSGMPKDRFSAEMPDATLATLKIQPSEPRDSAVYFCASGFETGDTGELFFGEGSRLTVL.

This chain connects TRBV2 to TRBJ1-1; unclear D gene. This CDR3 is 14 amino acids long. The ends were cut back, 6 bases at V and 1 base at J, with 12 bases in the middle. Germline CDR1 reads SNHLY; CDR2 reads FYNNEI. The CDR3 sequence: CASRAGNGNTEAFF. CDR3 coding DNA: TGTGCCAGCAGAGCCGGGAACGGGAACACTGAAGCTTTCTTT.

The chain combines TRBV7-9 with TRBJ2-7; 10 nucleotides line up with TRBD1. The CDR3 sequence is 17 residues long. Germline V gene lookup returns CDR1 SEHNR and CDR2 FQNEAQ (reference sequence). Trimming took 7 bases from V and 7 from J; bases not matched to a gene: 19. CDR3 region: CASTNLESGTGVREQYF. The CDR3 coding sequence is TGTGCCAGCACCAACTTAGAGTCCGGGACAGGGGTTCGGGAGCAGTACTTC.

The gene calls are TRBV19 and TRBJ1-1; D gene uncertain. Germline lookup yields CDR1 LNHDA and CDR2 SQIVND (reference sequence). The V end was cut by 7 bases, the J end by 1 base, with 13 bases between. The CDR3 covers 14 residues. Here the CDR3 DNA reads TGTGCCAGTACGACACTTGAAGAGAACACTGAAGCTTTCTTT. It translates to CASTTLEENTEAFF.

The CDR3 spells CASSYSPDSSYEQYF. Here the CDR3 DNA reads TGTGCCAGCAGTTACTCCCCGGACAGCTCCTACGAGCAGTACTTC. The chain is built from TRBV6-6 and TRBJ2-7; a weak D match, TRBD1 (6 bases). V shed 0 bases and J shed 0 bases, with 9 bases lying between them. There are 15 residues in the CDR3. Looked up from germline, CDR1 is MNHNY and CDR2 is SVGAGI (reference sequence).

This chain uses TRBV2 with TRBJ1-5; D gene unclear. The germline gives CDR1 SNHLY, CDR2 FYNNEI. The V and J ends lost 5 bases and 2 bases respectively, with 7 bases between them. This CDR3 has 13 residues. The CDR3 spells CASSQRGNQPQHF. The CDR3 nucleotides are TGTGCCAGCAGTCAACGGGGCAATCAGCCCCAGCATTTT.

V is TRBV6-6 and J is TRBJ1-4; tentative D call: TRBD1 (5 bases). V was cut by 7 bases and J by 7 bases, with 16 bases left in between. CDR3 length equals 14 residues. Per germline, CDR1 MNHNY and CDR2 SVGAGI (reference sequence). CDR3 in DNA: TGTGCCAGCACCCAGACGGGGGGTGTTGAAAAACTGTTTTTT. Protein sequence: CASTQTGGVEKLFF.

The chain couples TRBV28 to TRBJ1-2; 7 bases are shared with TRBD1. Trimming took 3 bases from V and 8 from J; bases not matched to a gene: 18. Germline V gene data show CDR1 as MDHEN and CDR2 as SYDVKM. The CDR3 has 17 residues. The CDR3 sequence: CASSLGLRQGFSDGYTF. CDR3 bases: TGTGCCAGCAGTTTGGGCCTGAGACAGGGCTTCTCGGACGGCTACACCTTC.

The DNA of the CDR3 is TGTGCCTGGAGTGGACAGGGGGCACGGGAAAAACTGTTTTTT. It is translated as CAWSGQGAREKLFF. The V call is TRBV30, the J call TRBJ1-4; 10 bases are shared with TRBD1. Germline CDR1 reads GTSNPN; CDR2 reads SVGIG (reference sequence). V shed 1 base, J shed 8 bases, and the junction held 4 bases outside the gene matches. The CDR3 loop spans 14 amino acids.

The chain couples TRBV2 to TRBJ2-7; 10 bases match TRBD2. This CDR3 has 18 amino acids. Germline trimming cut 2 bases from V and 2 bases from J; bases unmatched to any gene: 12. Germline V gives CDR1 SNHLY, CDR2 FYNNEI. This chain's CDR3 is CASSERVWGLARPYEQYF. In nucleotides, the CDR3 is TGTGCCAGCAGTGAAAGGGTGTGGGGACTAGCGAGGCCCTACGAGCAGTACTTC.

This chain connects TRBV7-9 to TRBJ1-1, with D tentatively TRBD1 (6 bases). The CDR3 is 14 amino acids. V lost 5 bases and J lost 4, with 14 bases in between. Germline V CDR1 and CDR2: SEHNR, FQNEAQ (reference sequence). The CDR3 region has the DNA TGTGCCAGCAGCAAACAGGGCGTAGGCACTGAAGCTTTCTTT. Residues: CASSKQGVGTEAFF.

This rearrangement joins TRBV2 to TRBJ1-1; 7 bases align to TRBD1. V gave up 5 bases and J gave up 1 base; unmatched junction bases: 4. The CDR3 contains 14 residues. Germline V lookup: CDR1 SNHLY, CDR2 FYNNEI. CDR3 coding DNA: TGTGCCAGCAGTACCCGGGACAGGAACACTGAAGCTTTCTTT. Its translation: CASSTRDRNTEAFF.

For the CDR3, the DNA is TGTGCCAGCAGCTCGTACAGGGCTAATGAAAAACTGTTTTTT. Amino acids: CASSSYRANEKLFF. V gene TRBV7-2 combines with J gene TRBJ1-4; TRBD1 might be the D (6 bases). CDR3 size: 14 residues. Trimming stripped 4 bases from V and 3 bases from J, with 9 bases between. The germline V gene encodes CDR1 SGHTA and CDR2 FQGNSA.

The V gene is TRBV27, the J gene TRBJ2-2, with 9 bases fitting TRBD2. Germline trimming cut 3 bases from V and 2 bases from J; bases unmatched to any gene: 10. CDR3 size: 18 residues. CDR1 is MNHEY, CDR2 SMNVEV, per germline (reference sequence). Here the CDR3 DNA reads TGTGCCAGCAGTTTCCCCCGGAGCGGGAGGTCCAACACCGGGGAGCTGTTTTTT. It translates to CASSFPRSGRSNTGELFF.

This clone was recorded once. The chain employs TRBV14 and TRBJ2-1, with 7 bases that match TRBD2. CDR3 length: 17 residues. From germline, CDR1 is SGHDN and CDR2 FVKESK. The ends lost 2 bases at V and 4 bases at J; junction bases unmatched: 11. The CDR3 reads CASSQKMGGSWYNEQFF. DNA for the CDR3: TGTGCCAGCAGCCAAAAAATGGGCGGGAGCTGGTACAATGAGCAGTTCTTC.

The rearrangement joins TRBV5-5 to TRBJ2-2; possible D gene TRBD1, 6 bases. This CDR3 contains 15 residues. Trimming stripped 0 bases from V and 6 bases from J, with 12 bases between. Germline V gene lookup returns CDR1 SGHKS and CDR2 YYEKEE (reference sequence). The CDR3 coding sequence is TGTGCCAGCAGCTTGGACAGGGTAGTGGCCGGGGAGCTGTTTTTT. Residues: CASSLDRVVAGELFF.

This chain links TRBV5-1 with TRBJ2-3; a possible D gene is TRBD2 (5 bases). Germline values: CDR1 SGHRS, CDR2 YFSETQ. This CDR3 has 13 residues. V lost 3 bases and J 10 bases, leaving 15 bases between the germline ends. The CDR3 sequence is CASSWEMGEAQYF. DNA for the CDR3: TGCGCCAGCAGCTGGGAGATGGGAGAGGCGCAGTATTTT.

The chain links TRBV4-1 to TRBJ1-1; no reliable D call. Deletions cut 0 bases from V and 0 bases from J, with 5 bases between. There are 14 residues in the CDR3. Germline CDR1 is MGHRA and CDR2 is YSYEKL. CDR3 sequence: CASSQDSVNTEAFF. CDR3 DNA sequence: TGCGCCAGCAGCCAAGATTCAGTGAACACTGAAGCTTTCTTT.

The genes are TRBV30 and TRBJ2-1, with 11 bases that match TRBD2. The CDR3 runs 16 residues. V lost 1 base, J lost 2 bases, and 4 bases stayed unmatched. The germline V gene has CDR1 GTSNPN and CDR2 SVGIG (reference sequence). CDR3: CAWSGKLAGAYNEQFF. The CDR3 DNA reads as TGTGCCTGGAGTGGGAAACTAGCGGGAGCCTACAATGAGCAGTTCTTC.

The genes are TRBV30 and TRBJ1-1; possible D gene TRBD1, 6 bases. V lost 3 bases and J 6 bases, leaving 17 bases between the germline ends. This CDR3 region has 14 residues. The germline V gene has CDR1 GTSNPN and CDR2 SVGIG (reference sequence). The CDR3 nucleotides are TGTGCCTGGAGAAGGGGGTTCTCGGGCGCTGAAGCTTTCTTT. Amino acids: CAWRRGFSGAEAFF.

This chain joins TRBV18 and TRBJ1-1; D gene unclear. The CDR3 extends over 16 amino acids. Germline V gene lookup returns CDR1 KGHSH and CDR2 LQKENI. Between the trimmed V and J ends, which lost 2 bases and 4 bases, there was a span of 17 bases. CDR3 sequence (DNA): TGTGCCAGCTCACCAACAGATCCAAGTTTGGGCACTGAAGCTTTCTTT. It specifies CASSPTDPSLGTEAFF.

The V call is TRBV7-2, the J call TRBJ1-4; D uncertain. Trimming stripped 1 base from V and 4 bases from J, with 7 bases between. The CDR3 has 14 amino acids. The germline CDR1 and CDR2 sequences are SGHTA and FQGNSA. The CDR3 DNA is TGTGCCAGCAGCTTAGATGGCAGTAATGAAAAACTGTTTTTT. It is translated as CASSLDGSNEKLFF.

The CDR3 spells CSASSGTADEKLFF. In nucleotides, the CDR3 is TGCAGCGCCTCTTCGGGGACAGCAGATGAAAAACTGTTTTTT. The chain links TRBV29-1 to TRBJ1-4; TRBD1 agrees at 7 bases. The CDR3 has 14 residues. J was trimmed by 6 bases and V by 7 bases; bases with no gene match: 11. Looked up from germline, CDR1 is SQVTM and CDR2 is ANQGSEA.